A single sample gave rise to the 3 T cell receptor beta chains below, sequenced in a study of blood T cell repertoires in COVID-19. Sequencing was performed with immunoSEQ multiplex PCR; in TCRdb, only in-frame clones are kept and a portion is missing. The sample shows 100,000 to 150,000 clones, approximately 86% of them seen only once. The sample comprised PBMCs or T cells enriched from blood (not recorded which). All receptors come from a woman aged 50 to 60 who had recovered from COVID-19.

The J gene is TRBJ2-5, the V gene TRBV24-1; TRBD1 agrees at 12 bases. The trim removed 6 bases at V and 4 bases at J, leaving 11 bases unmatched. The CDR3 loop spans 17 amino acids. CDR1 KGHDR and CDR2 SFDVKD come from the germline V gene. In DNA, the CDR3 is TGTGCCACCAGTTCTCCCCCGGGACAGGGGGCAGGAGAGACCCAGTACTTC. Translation gives CATSSPPGQGAGETQYF.

This chain connects TRBV5-1 to TRBJ1-3; D is unresolved. Germline-derived CDR1 and CDR2 are SGHRS and YFSETQ. V lost 0 bases to trimming and J lost 7 bases, with 8 bases between them. The CDR3 runs to 13 residues. The CDR3 DNA is TGCGCCAGCAGCTTGGATCAGGTCAACACCATATATTTT. As protein: CASSLDQVNTIYF. Looking up the rest from reference TRBV5-1 and TRBJ1-3 gives the full variable domain: KAGVTQTPRYLIKTRGQQVTLSCSPISGHRSVSWYQQTPGQGLQFLFEYFSETQRNKGNFPGRFSGRQFSNSRSEMNVSTLELGDSALYLCASSLDQVNTIYFGEGSWLTVV.

The sample holds a few counts of this clone. The chain is built from TRBV5-1 and TRBJ2-7; 7 bases match TRBD1. V gave up 0 bases and J gave up 5 bases; unmatched junction bases: 5. The V gene's germline CDR1 is SGHRS and CDR2 YFSETQ. The CDR3 covers 14 residues. DNA of the CDR3: TGCGCCAGCAGCTTGGGGGGGACAGAACACGAGCAGTACTTC. This sequence encodes CASSLGGTEHEQYF. The entire variable domain, with the rest obtained from reference TRBV5-1 and TRBJ2-7, is as follows: KAGVTQTPRYLIKTRGQQVTLSCSPISGHRSVSWYQQTPGQGLQFLFEYFSETQRNKGNFPGRFSGRQFSNSRSEMNVSTLELGDSALYLCASSLGGTEHEQYFGPGTRLTVT.